This entry lists 23 T cell receptor beta chains sequenced from one sample in a study of blood T cell repertoires in COVID-19. The data were produced by immunoSEQ multiplex PCR, yet TCRdb's version contains in-frame clones alone and is incomplete. The data contain over 65,000 clones, about 81% of them singletons. The sample was peripheral blood. These receptor sequences come from a human donor in a cohort sampled during active COVID-19.

The genes are TRBV2 and TRBJ2-3; TRBD1 is a possible D gene (5 bases). The CDR3 sequence is 13 residues long. Trimming stripped 6 bases from V and 0 bases from J, with 7 bases between. Germline CDR1 is SNHLY and CDR2 is FYNNEI. This chain's CDR3 is CASRSGSTDTQYF. CDR3 bases: TGTGCCAGCAGGTCAGGGAGCACAGATACGCAGTATTTT.

The V call is TRBV6-2 or TRBV6-3, the J call TRBJ1-1; D gene ambiguous. The CDR3 is made up of 13 amino acids. Germline CDR1 and CDR2: MNHEY and SVGEGT. Trimming took 5 bases from V and 4 from J, leaving 11 bases between them. In nucleotides, the CDR3 is TGTGCCAGCAGTATGGTTTCAGTCACTGAAGCTTTCTTT. It codes for CASSMVSVTEAFF.

The DNA for the CDR3 is TGTGCCAGCAGAGCGGCCGGGACAGGGGCCAACGTCCTGACTTTC. Its translation is CASRAAGTGANVLTF. The V gene is TRBV6-5, the J gene TRBJ2-6; TRBD1 is a possible D gene (6 bases). CDR1 is MNHEY, CDR2 SVGAGI, per germline. This CDR3 spans 15 amino acids. Trimming left V 6 bases short and J 4 bases short, with 13 bases between.

This clone came up a few times. The CDR3 region is CASIQGTHGNTIYF. The CDR3 DNA sequence: TGTGCCAGTATCCAGGGAACGCATGGAAACACCATATATTTT. V is TRBV6-5 and J is TRBJ1-3, with a tentative D call TRBD1 (5 bases). With 9 bases removed from V and 3 bases from J, the gap between germline ends came to 15 bases. Germline-derived CDR1 and CDR2 are MNHEY and SVGAGI. The CDR3 is 14 amino acids.

The chain recombines TRBV27 with TRBJ2-3; TRBD1 agrees at 8 bases. Germline V gene lookup returns CDR1 MNHEY and CDR2 SMNVEV (reference sequence). The length of the CDR3 is 16 residues. V was clipped by 5 bases and J by 3 bases; unmatched bases: 10. DNA for the CDR3: TGTGCCAGCAGTCCCCGGGACAGGAGAGGAACAGATACGCAGTATTTT. Residues: CASSPRDRRGTDTQYF.

The chain carries TRBV2 and TRBJ2-7; D is possibly TRBD1 (5 bases). Germline V gene sequence: CDR1 SNHLY, CDR2 FYNNEI. Deletions cut 3 bases from V and 3 bases from J, with 15 bases between. CDR3 length: 15 amino acids. The CDR3 DNA is TGTGCCAGCAGTGATAGGGGTCAGGGTCTCTACGAGCAGTACTTC. This sequence encodes CASSDRGQGLYEQYF.

The chain joins TRBV5-1 to TRBJ2-3; D is uncertain. The germline V and J ends were trimmed by 0 bases and 5 bases, with 10 bases remaining between them. The CDR3 has 14 residues. Looked up from germline, CDR1 is SGHRS and CDR2 is YFSETQ. The CDR3 DNA sequence: TGCGCCAGCAGCTTGGCCTTGGCGGTAGATACGCAGTATTTT. Translation: CASSLALAVDTQYF.

J is TRBJ2-7 and V is TRBV2, with D perhaps matching TRBD2 (6 bases). The V gene's germline CDR1 is SNHLY and CDR2 FYNNEI. V lost 4 bases, J lost 0 bases, and 19 bases lay in between. This CDR3 is built from 17 residues. CDR3 nucleotides: TGTGCCAGCAGTGTACTCCGGGGGACGGCAAGCTCCTACGAGCAGTACTTC. This translates into CASSVLRGTASSYEQYF.

V gene TRBV5-6 combines with J gene TRBJ2-2; D gene unclear. Looked up from germline, CDR1 is SGHDT and CDR2 is YYEEEE. The CDR3 loop spans 12 amino acids. Trimming took 0 bases from V and 9 from J, leaving 6 bases between them. This CDR3 is CASSLEERELFF. The CDR3 coding sequence is TGTGCCAGCAGCTTGGAAGAGAGGGAGCTGTTTTTT.

This clone occurred once. This sequence joins TRBV3-1 (or the pseudogene TRBV3-2) and TRBJ2-7, with TRBD1 matching 10 bases. Germline-derived CDR1 and CDR2 are LGHDT and YNNKEL (reference sequence). The CDR3 consists of 17 residues. The junction had 7 bases not matched to a gene; V was cut back by 1 base and J by 1 base. The CDR3 sequence: CASSQVVGTGDSYEQYF. The CDR3 DNA follows: TGTGCCAGCAGCCAAGTAGTCGGGACAGGGGATTCCTACGAGCAGTACTTC.

This chain connects TRBV7-3 to TRBJ2-3; TRBD2 matches 8 bases. The V segment lost 1 base and the J segment 3 bases; nucleotides outside the gene matches: 3. The CDR3 runs to 15 residues. Germline CDR1 is SGHTA and CDR2 is FQGTGA. CDR3 residues: CASSLSGTRTDTQYF. CDR3 DNA sequence: TGTGCCAGCAGCTTAAGCGGGACTAGGACAGATACGCAGTATTTT. The variable domain in full, with the rest retrieved from reference TRBV7-3 and TRBJ2-3, is GAGVSQTPSNKVTEKGKYVELRCDPISGHTALYWYRQSLGQGPEFLIYFQGTGAADDSGLPNDRFFAVRPEGSVSTLKIQRTERGDSAVYLCASSLSGTRTDTQYFGPGTRLTVL.

This chain links TRBV6-6 with TRBJ1-5; tentatively, D is TRBD1 (6 bases). Trimming took 2 bases from V and 6 from J, leaving 14 bases between them. The CDR3 extends over 15 amino acids. CDR1 MNHNY and CDR2 SVGAGI come from the germline V gene (reference sequence). The CDR3 coding sequence is TGTGCCAGCAGTTACGGGATGCAGGGGAGTCAGCCCCAGCATTTT. Protein: CASSYGMQGSQPQHF.

V usage is TRBV28 and J usage is TRBJ2-7; possible D gene TRBD1, 6 bases. The CDR3 contains 12 residues. The V end lost 4 bases, the J end lost 7 bases, and 11 bases lay between the germline ends. CDR1 and CDR2 from the germline V gene are MDHEN and SYDVKM. The CDR3 reads CASSSGVWEQYF. CDR3 DNA: TGTGCCAGCAGTTCAGGGGTGTGGGAGCAGTACTTC.

V gene TRBV4-2 combines with J gene TRBJ2-3, with D possibly being TRBD1 (5 bases). The V end lost 0 bases, the J end lost 3 bases, and 16 bases lay between the germline ends. The CDR3 has 17 residues. The germline gives CDR1 LGHNA, CDR2 YNFKEQ. CDR3 nucleotide sequence: TGTGCCAGCAGCCAAGAGGGGCCGGGTAGCCAAACAGATACGCAGTATTTT. Its translation is CASSQEGPGSQTDTQYF.

This chain uses TRBV5-5 with TRBJ2-7, with a possible D match to TRBD2 (5 bases). The CDR3 totals 15 residues. V was trimmed by 5 bases and J by 4 bases, leaving 19 bases between them. Germline V lookup: CDR1 SGHKS, CDR2 YYEKEE (reference sequence). The CDR3 region is CASSSGGRRTYEQYF. CDR3 DNA sequence: TGTGCCAGCAGTTCCGGTGGGAGACGGACTTACGAGCAGTACTTC.

The chain uses TRBV18 and TRBJ1-2; D not certain. Germline V gives CDR1 KGHSH, CDR2 LQKENI. V was shortened by 2 bases and J by 4 bases, with 17 bases between the two germline ends. CDR3 size: 16 residues. CDR3 sequence reads: CASSPSGPTGGYGYTF. CDR3 sequence (DNA): TGTGCCAGCTCACCAAGTGGACCGACGGGAGGCTATGGCTACACCTTC.

The rearrangement uses TRBV7-9 and TRBJ2-7, with D possibly matching TRBD2 (6 bases). The CDR3 length is 14 residues. Trimming pared 4 bases from V and 2 bases from J, leaving 12 bases between. In germline, CDR1 is SEHNR, CDR2 FQNEAQ (reference sequence). The chain's CDR3 is CASSSGLNTYEQYF. The CDR3 region has the DNA TGTGCCAGCAGCTCCGGACTAAATACCTACGAGCAGTACTTC. Full variable domain (outside the CDR3, taken from reference TRBV7-9 and TRBJ2-7): DTGVSQNPRHKITKRGQNVTFRCDPISEHNRLYWYRQTLGQGPEFLTYFQNEAQLEKSRLLSDRFSAERPKGSFSTLEIQRTEQGDSAMYLCASSSGLNTYEQYFGPGTRLTVT.

The rearrangement links TRBV3-1 (or the pseudogene TRBV3-2) to TRBJ2-3; D is possibly TRBD1 (5 bases). Trimming removed 1 base from V and 4 bases from J, with 15 bases in between. CDR1 and CDR2 (germline): LGHDT, YNNKEL (reference sequence). The CDR3 loop spans 16 amino acids. CDR3 sequence (DNA): TGTGCCAGCAGCCAAGGGTGGGCAGGGATGGCAGATACGCAGTATTTT. Its translation: CASSQGWAGMADTQYF.

This chain joins TRBV5-4 and TRBJ2-2; TRBD2 is a possible D gene (6 bases). V lost 6 bases and J 4 bases, leaving 13 bases between the germline ends. The CDR3 is made up of 14 amino acids. CDR1 SGHNT and CDR2 YYREEE come from the germline V gene (reference sequence). The CDR3 nucleotides read TGTGCCAGCACCTGGACCGGGAGCACCGGGGAGCTGTTTTTT. This sequence encodes CASTWTGSTGELFF.

The V and J genes are TRBV19 and TRBJ1-3; TRBD1 matches 7 bases. This CDR3 contains 15 residues. V trimming: 5 bases; J trimming: 6 bases; junction bases outside the gene matches: 10. CDR1 and CDR2 from the germline V gene are LNHDA and SQIVND (reference sequence). The CDR3 spells CASSPRGTSLNTIYF. The CDR3 coding sequence is TGTGCCAGTAGTCCCAGGGGGACCAGCCTAAACACCATATATTTT. The variable domain in full, with the rest retrieved from reference TRBV19 and TRBJ1-3, is DGGITQSPKYLFRKEGQNVTLSCEQNLNHDAMYWYRQDPGQGLRLIYYSQIVNDFQKGDIAEGYSVSREKKESFPLTVTSAQKNPTAFYLCASSPRGTSLNTIYFGEGSWLTVV.

In this sample, this clone turned up a few times. The V call is TRBV13, the J call TRBJ2-2; tentative D call: TRBD2 (6 bases). V gave up 5 bases and J gave up 0 bases, with 7 bases separating them. CDR3 length: 14 residues. Per germline, CDR1 PRHDT and CDR2 FYEKMQ (reference sequence). Written as DNA, the CDR3 is TGTGCCAGCAGCGGAGGGGCGAACACCGGGGAGCTGTTTTTT. Amino acid sequence: CASSGGANTGELFF.

This clone has just one count. The chain employs TRBV6-5 and TRBJ2-4, with a tentative D call TRBD2 (6 bases). V was trimmed by 7 bases and J by 0 bases, leaving 10 bases between them. Germline lookup yields CDR1 MNHEY and CDR2 SVGAGI. The CDR3 has 14 residues. DNA of the CDR3: TGTGCCAGCAAGGAGGGTCTAGCCAAAAACATTCAGTACTTC. It codes for CASKEGLAKNIQYF.

CDR3 sequence (DNA): TGTGCCATCAGGGGGACAGGGAATGAAAAACTGTTTTTT. This codes for CAIRGTGNEKLFF. The chain recombines TRBV10-3 with TRBJ1-4; TRBD1 agrees at 9 bases. Trimming removed 6 bases from V and 5 bases from J; junction bases left unmatched: 1. The CDR3 extends over 13 amino acids. Germline assignment: CDR1 ENHRY and CDR2 SYGVKD.